This TCR beta chain comes out of a study of CD4 T cells in relation to SARS-CoV-2 and coronaviruses. Study context: Controls used an HIV-1 Nef peptide pool or no peptide.

Study conclusions and caveats: No crossreactivity against non-spike viral proteins was tested here.

In regard to this clone: As yet, its antigen is unknown. The germline gene is not matched at one end of the junction; a read error may be the cause.

Before the COVID-19 pandemic, during about 2010-2019, CD4+ T cells were taken from unexposed donors. The cells were cultured for 9 to 11 days before CD4+ T cells were isolated. Cultures held two million PBMCs per well with around 9.4 IU/ml IL-2. The repertoire was sequenced with immunoSEQ multiplex PCR; TCRdb's copy has only in-frame clones and lacks some. The sample has some 19,000 clones, 77% seen once; the top ten hold more than 20%. The CDR3 sequence is 12 residues long. Germline values: CDR1 LGHDT, CDR2 YNNKEL (reference sequence). This chain connects TRBV3-1 (or the pseudogene TRBV3-2) to TRBJ2-3; the match to TRBD2 covers 7 bases. The sample was CD4+ T cells from PBMCs, cultured in vitro. This receptor was identified in a human donor in good health. For the CDR3, the DNA is TGTGCCAGCAGCCCGAGTTGGGGGGGGTCCCCTTTT. Its translation is CASSPSWGGSPF.